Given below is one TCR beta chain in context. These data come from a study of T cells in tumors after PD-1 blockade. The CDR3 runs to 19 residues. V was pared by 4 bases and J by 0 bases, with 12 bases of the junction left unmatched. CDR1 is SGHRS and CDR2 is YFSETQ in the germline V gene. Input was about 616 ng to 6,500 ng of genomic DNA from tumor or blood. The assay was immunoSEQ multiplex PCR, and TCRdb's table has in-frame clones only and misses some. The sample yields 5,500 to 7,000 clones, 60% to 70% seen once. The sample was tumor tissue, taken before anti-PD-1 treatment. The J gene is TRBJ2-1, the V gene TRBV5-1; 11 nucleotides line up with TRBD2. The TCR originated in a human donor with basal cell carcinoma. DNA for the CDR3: TGCGCCAGCAGCACGGGACTAGCGGTCGCTATTGGCTCCTACAATGAGCAGTTCTTC. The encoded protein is CASSTGLAVAIGSYNEQFF.